This TCR beta chain originates from a study of cytomegalovirus exposure and HLA in healthy donors. Study results and caveats: The majority of TCR sequences were rare, yet some public TCRs appeared in many donors. It was shown in a later analysis that HLA-associated TCR beta chains were more clonally expanded than other, equally common chains. Data from an earlier analysis indicated that most TCR beta V segments were productive either about 90% or about 30% of the time. Presence/absence analyses rested on an assumption that sequencing depth was roughly uniform across donors.

About this clone: Its specificity is not known.

This CDR3 has 13 residues. Germline CDR1 is SGHTA and CDR2 is FQGNSA. V shed 4 bases and J shed 2 bases, with 9 bases lying between them. It was with 60 Vbeta and 13 Jbeta primers that the PCR ran. The table came from immunoSEQ multiplex PCR; TCRdb's copy has only in-frame clones and leaves some out. Of under 200,000 clones in the sample, 75% to 90% are singletons; the top ten hold approximately 0.31%. The specimen sequenced was PBMCs. V is TRBV7-2 and J is TRBJ2-7; D ambiguous. The sequence was collected from a woman aged 25 to 39 in good health and CMV-seronegative. CDR3 sequence (DNA): TGTGCCAGCAGCTACCCAGTAACCTACGAGCAGTACTTC. It specifies CASSYPVTYEQYF.